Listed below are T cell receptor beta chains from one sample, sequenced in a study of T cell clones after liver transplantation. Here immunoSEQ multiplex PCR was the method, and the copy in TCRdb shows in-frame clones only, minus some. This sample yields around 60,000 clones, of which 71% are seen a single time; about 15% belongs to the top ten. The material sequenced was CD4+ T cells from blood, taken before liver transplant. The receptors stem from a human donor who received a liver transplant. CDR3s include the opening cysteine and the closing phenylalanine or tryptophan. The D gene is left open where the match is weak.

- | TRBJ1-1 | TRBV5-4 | CASSPERTMNTEAFF
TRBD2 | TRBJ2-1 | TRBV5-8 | CASSLDLAGGLRYNEQFF
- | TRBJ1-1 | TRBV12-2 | CASRPQGNQTEAFF
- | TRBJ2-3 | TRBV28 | CASSRLTYSRRQRTDTQYF
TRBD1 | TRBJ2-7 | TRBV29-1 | CSVEPTGTGTYEQYF
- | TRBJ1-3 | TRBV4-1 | CASSPSASSGNTIYF
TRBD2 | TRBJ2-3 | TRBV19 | CASSLSGGGRGWTDTQYF
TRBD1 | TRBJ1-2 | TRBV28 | CASKTGTGLWGYTF
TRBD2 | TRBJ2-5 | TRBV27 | CASSPGGAGETQYF
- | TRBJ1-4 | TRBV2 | CASSGTNEKLFF
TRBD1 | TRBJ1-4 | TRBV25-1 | CASSGTGRGEKLFF
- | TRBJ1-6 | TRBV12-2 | CASRLTRVSPLHF
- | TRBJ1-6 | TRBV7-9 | CASSPRGGNSPLHF
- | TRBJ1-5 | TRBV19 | CASSPRRGSVSNQPQHF
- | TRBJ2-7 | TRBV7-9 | CASTKAGRGTIYEQYF
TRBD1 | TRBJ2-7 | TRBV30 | CAWSFNRDSEQYF